This T cell receptor (beta chain) is from a study of Graves' ophthalmopathy and Graves' hyperthyroidism. General study findings and limits: The model's ophthalmopathy progression predictions had just under 71% sensitivity and approximately 72% specificity. Ophthalmopathy could be told apart from stable hyperthyroidism by a 13-signature model (about 90% sensitivity, about 81% specificity).

Ophthalmopathic donors had moderate-to-severe activity, CAS ≥3 and NOSPECS ≥4, with disease that had lasted under 3 months. The PBMCs were taken from around 10 ml of fresh peripheral blood. RNA transcripts served as template for amplifying TCR beta CDR3 sequences. Investigators did first-round RT-PCR with HTBI primers, then second-round multiplex PCR. TCRdb reprocessed the multiplex PCR reads with MiXCR, giving one entry per CDR3 protein. The table has hundreds of thousands of distinct CDR3 sequences, about 47% seen once. With respect to this clonotype: The antigen remains unidentified.

This clonotype was obtained from an adult man with Graves' ophthalmopathy. The sample consisted of peripheral blood.

The CDR3 nucleotides read TGTGCCAGCAGCCAAGTCCGTACAGGGAGTTTGAATCAGCCCCAGCATTTT. It translates to CASSQVRTGSLNQPQHF. The rearrangement uses TRBV2 and TRBJ1-5, with a tentative D call TRBD1 (6 bases). The CDR3 consists of 17 residues. The germline V gene encodes CDR1 SNHLY and CDR2 FYNNEI. The V end was cut by 6 bases, the J end by 4 bases, with 22 bases between.